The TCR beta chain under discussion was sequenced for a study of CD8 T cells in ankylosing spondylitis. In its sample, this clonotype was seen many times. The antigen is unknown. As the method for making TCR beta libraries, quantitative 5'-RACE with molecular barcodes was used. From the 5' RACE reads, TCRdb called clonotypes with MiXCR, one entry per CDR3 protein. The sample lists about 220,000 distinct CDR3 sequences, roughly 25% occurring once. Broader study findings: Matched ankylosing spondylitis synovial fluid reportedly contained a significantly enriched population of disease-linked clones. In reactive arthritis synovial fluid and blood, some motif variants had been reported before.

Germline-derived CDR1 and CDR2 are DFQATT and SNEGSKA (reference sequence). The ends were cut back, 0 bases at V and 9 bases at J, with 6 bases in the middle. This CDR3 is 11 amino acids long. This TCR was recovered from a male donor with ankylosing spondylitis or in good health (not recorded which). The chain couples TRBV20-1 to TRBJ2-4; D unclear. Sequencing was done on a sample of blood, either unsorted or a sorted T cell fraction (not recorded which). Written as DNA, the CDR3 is TGCAGTGCTAGAGAGAATAGCATTCAGTACTTC. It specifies CSARENSIQYF.